A selection of T cell receptor beta chains follows, all from one sample in a study of T cells in Graves' hyperthyroidism and ophthalmopathy. TCRdb processed the multiplex PCR reads anew with MiXCR; each CDR3 protein has one entry. The sample includes about 350,000 distinct CDR3 sequences, approximately 13% seen only once; the top ten take roughly 24%. Material for sequencing was blood. The receptors come from a woman younger than 45 with Graves' hyperthyroidism. The CDR3 runs from the conserved cysteine through the conserved F or W. The D gene is left open where the match is weak. Clone sizes are given selectively: once, few, many, or a class where the clone is expanded.

d_gene	j_gene	abundance	v_gene	CDR3aa	CDR3nt
TRBD1	TRBJ2-7	many	TRBV20-1	CSATTRDRANYEQYF	TGCAGTGCTACCACTCGGGACAGGGCGAACTACGAGCAGTACTTC
.	TRBJ2-1	many	TRBV12-3/TRBV12-4	CASKVRDSYNEQFF	TGTGCCAGCAAGGTTCGGGACTCCTACAATGAGCAGTTCTTC
.	TRBJ2-3	.	TRBV7-3	CASSLQVSDTQYF	TGTGCCAGCAGCTTGCAGGTTTCAGATACGCAGTATTTT
.	TRBJ1-6	.	TRBV7-9	CASTREDSPLHF	TGTGCCAGCACACGGGAGGATTCACCCCTCCACTTT
.	TRBJ2-2	many	TRBV12-3/TRBV12-4	CASDTAGTRTGELFF	TGTGCCAGCGACACAGCCGGGACACGCACCGGGGAGCTGTTTTTT
.	TRBJ2-5	few	TRBV4-2	CASSQESLRPETQYF	TGTGCCAGCAGCCAAGAGAGTTTGAGGCCGGAGACCCAGTACTTC
.	TRBJ2-7	.	TRBV20-1	CSATSPRQVWGDEQYF	TGCAGTGCCACTTCCCCCCGACAGGTCTGGGGCGACGAGCAGTACTTC
.	TRBJ1-6	.	TRBV18	CASSPIAGAGNSPLHF	TGTGCCAGCTCACCCATAGCCGGGGCCGGGAATTCACCCCTCCACTTT
TRBD1	TRBJ1-6	.	TRBV7-8	CASSLKTGYRTSPLHF	TGTGCCAGCAGCTTAAAGACAGGGTATCGTACTTCACCCCTCCACTTT
.	TRBJ2-7	.	TRBV20-1	CSARRRQASYEQYF	TGCAGTGCTAGAAGGCGGCAGGCTAGCTACGAGCAGTACTTC
.	TRBJ2-2	.	TRBV12-5	CASGLVMGRGAGELLF	TGTGCTAGTGGTTTGGTAATGGGGCGGGGAGCCGGGGAGCTGCTTTTT
.	TRBJ2-5	few	TRBV9	CASSVSPLTDQETQYF	TGTGCCAGCAGCGTCTCCCCCTTGACCGACCAGGAGACCCAGTACTTC
.	TRBJ2-3	few	TRBV9	CASSALGGGTDTQYF	TGTGCCAGCAGCGCCCTAGGAGGTGGGACAGATACGCAGTATTTT
.	TRBJ2-3	.	TRBV11-2	CASSLYVGGGTDTQYF	TGTGCCAGCAGCTTATACGTAGGAGGTGGCACAGATACGCAGTATTTT
TRBD1	TRBJ1-5	few	TRBV20-1	CSARRRQGYQPQHF	TGCAGTGCTAGACGCCGACAGGGGTACCAGCCCCAGCATTTT
.	TRBJ2-1	few	TRBV10-1	CASSESLMTIEQFF	TGCGCCAGCAGTGAGAGCCTCATGACGATTGAGCAGTTCTTC
TRBD2	TRBJ2-2	few	TRBV4-2	CASSQGSGLAGNTGELFF	TGTGCCAGCAGCCAAGGCTCCGGACTAGCGGGAAACACCGGGGAGCTGTTTTTT
TRBD2	TRBJ2-7	few	TRBV20-1	CSAPVAGSYEQYF	TGCAGTGCTCCCGTAGCGGGAAGCTACGAGCAGTACTTC
.	TRBJ1-1	many	TRBV29-1	CSVDAGVGVNTEAFF	TGCAGCGTTGACGCAGGGGTGGGGGTGAACACTGAAGCTTTCTTT
.	TRBJ1-2	many	TRBV3-1	CASSPTGGATYGYTF	TGTGCCAGCAGCCCAACCGGAGGGGCGACTTATGGCTACACCTTC
TRBD1	TRBJ1-1	many	TRBV2	CASSEDRVPSTEAFF	TGTGCCAGCAGTGAGGACAGGGTACCGAGCACTGAAGCTTTCTTT
.	TRBJ2-3	few	TRBV30	CAWSVLAQVLDTQYF	TGTGCCTGGAGTGTACTCGCCCAGGTGCTGGATACGCAGTATTTT
.	TRBJ2-6	.	TRBV7-2	CASSASYRDPGANVLTF	TGTGCCAGCAGCGCAAGCTACAGGGACCCTGGGGCCAACGTCCTGACTTTC
.	TRBJ2-7	few	TRBV9	CASSPGGGGYEQYF	TGTGCCAGCAGCCCAGGGGGGGGAGGTTACGAGCAGTACTTC
.	TRBJ2-5	many	TRBV24-1	CATSFANQETQYF	TGTGCCACCAGTTTTGCGAACCAAGAGACCCAGTACTTC
TRBD2	TRBJ2-2	many	TRBV24-1	CATSGLAGETGELFF	TGTGCCACCAGTGGACTAGCGGGAGAGACCGGGGAGCTGTTTTTT
.	TRBJ2-3	many	TRBV11-2	CASSLRGSTDTQYF	TGTGCCAGCAGCTTAAGGGGTAGCACAGATACGCAGTATTTT
TRBD2	TRBJ2-1	few	TRBV6-2/TRBV6-3	CASSLTGTSGDEQFF	TGTGCCAGCAGTTTAACCGGGACTAGCGGCGATGAGCAGTTCTTC
TRBD1	TRBJ2-7	many	TRBV28	CASRWTGGGAYEQYF	TGTGCCAGCAGGTGGACAGGGGGCGGCGCCTACGAGCAGTACTTC
.	TRBJ1-1	few	TRBV6-5	CASSYEGVPSEAFF	TGTGCCAGCAGTTACGAGGGGGTGCCTTCAGAAGCTTTCTTT
.	TRBJ1-2	.	TRBV30	CAWSRGSANYGYTF	TGTGCCTGGAGTCGGGGCAGCGCTAACTATGGCTACACCTTC
TRBD2	TRBJ2-5	many	TRBV6-1	CASSPSPAGGPRETQYF	TGTGCCAGCAGTCCTAGCCCAGCGGGAGGGCCGCGAGAGACCCAGTACTTC
TRBD1	TRBJ2-7	many	TRBV6-5	CASSYAGGYSYEQYF	TGTGCCAGCAGTTACGCAGGGGGCTACTCCTACGAGCAGTACTTC
.	TRBJ1-2	.	TRBV29-1	CSAPGDGSYGYTF	TGCAGCGCCCCCGGGGACGGGAGCTATGGCTACACCTTC
.	TRBJ2-1	.	TRBV19	CSSVGRGSYNEQFF	TGTTCATCAGTAGGTCGGGGATCCTACAATGAGCAGTTCTTC
TRBD2	TRBJ2-2	.	TRBV10-1	CASSDAGGSTNTGELFF	TGCGCCAGCAGTGATGCGGGAGGATCTACGAACACCGGGGAGCTGTTTTTT
.	TRBJ2-2	many	TRBV28	CASMRGTGELFF	TGTGCCAGCATGAGGGGGACCGGGGAGCTGTTTTTT
TRBD1	TRBJ2-1	few	TRBV15	CATSRGTGPNNEQFF	TGTGCCACCAGCAGGGGGACAGGGCCTAACAATGAGCAGTTCTTC
.	TRBJ2-3	.	TRBV28	CASSPSGTTRFLDTQYF	TGTGCCAGCAGTCCATCCGGGACAACGCGGTTTTTAGATACGCAGTATTTT
TRBD1	TRBJ2-1	many	TRBV30	CAWYAGQGPHNEQFF	TGTGCCTGGTACGCCGGACAGGGCCCCCACAATGAGCAGTTCTTC
TRBD1	TRBJ1-5	.	TRBV15	CATGGQINQPQHF	TGTGCCACCGGGGGACAGATTAATCAGCCCCAGCATTTT
.	TRBJ1-1	many	TRBV30	CAWSVYGDTEAFF	TGTGCCTGGAGTGTATACGGAGACACTGAAGCTTTCTTT
.	TRBJ2-2	many	TRBV11-2	CASSLNPGELFF	TGTGCCAGCAGCTTAAACCCCGGGGAGCTGTTTTTT
.	TRBJ2-1	.	TRBV3-1	CASSQDTGDYNEQFF	TGTGCCAGCAGCCAAGATACGGGAGACTACAATGAGCAGTTCTTC
.	TRBJ1-1	.	TRBV12-3/TRBV12-4	CASRLSGITEAFF	TGTGCCAGCAGGTTATCAGGGATTACTGAAGCCTTCTTT
TRBD2	TRBJ2-3	many	TRBV3-1	CASSHRSGSNTDTQYF	TGTGCCAGCAGCCATCGGAGCGGGAGCAACACAGATACGCAGTATTTT
.	TRBJ1-1	many	TRBV7-8	CASSPDFGTRGTEAFF	TGTGCCAGCAGCCCAGATTTCGGGACAAGGGGCACTGAAGCTTTCTTT
TRBD2	TRBJ2-2	many	TRBV2	CASSETGGLAGELFF	TGTGCCAGCAGTGAAACGGGAGGGTTAGCCGGGGAGCTGTTTTTT
.	TRBJ2-7	.	TRBV6-1	CASGARASTYEQYF	TGTGCCAGCGGGGCCCGGGCCAGTACCTACGAGCAGTACTTC
.	TRBJ1-2	many	TRBV10-1	CASSLGTPYGYTF	TGCGCCAGCAGTCTCGGGACACCCTATGGCTACACCTTC
.	TRBJ1-2	many	TRBV12-3/TRBV12-4	CASTRGGHNGYTF	TGTGCCAGCACCCGAGGGGGGCATAATGGCTACACCTTC
.	TRBJ2-7	many	TRBV9	CASSVGSGGHYEQYF	TGTGCCAGCAGCGTAGGGTCGGGGGGACACTACGAGCAGTACTTC
.	TRBJ1-5	many	TRBV2	CASKGENQPQHF	TGTGCCAGCAAAGGCGAAAATCAGCCCCAGCATTTT
TRBD1	TRBJ1-1	.	TRBV11-2	CASSLWGTGVNTEAFF	TGTGCCAGCAGCTTATGGGGGACAGGGGTGAACACTGAAGCTTTCTTT
.	TRBJ1-1	many	TRBV15	CATSKAGAAGAEAFF	TGTGCCACCAGCAAAGCTGGAGCCGCGGGGGCTGAAGCTTTCTTT